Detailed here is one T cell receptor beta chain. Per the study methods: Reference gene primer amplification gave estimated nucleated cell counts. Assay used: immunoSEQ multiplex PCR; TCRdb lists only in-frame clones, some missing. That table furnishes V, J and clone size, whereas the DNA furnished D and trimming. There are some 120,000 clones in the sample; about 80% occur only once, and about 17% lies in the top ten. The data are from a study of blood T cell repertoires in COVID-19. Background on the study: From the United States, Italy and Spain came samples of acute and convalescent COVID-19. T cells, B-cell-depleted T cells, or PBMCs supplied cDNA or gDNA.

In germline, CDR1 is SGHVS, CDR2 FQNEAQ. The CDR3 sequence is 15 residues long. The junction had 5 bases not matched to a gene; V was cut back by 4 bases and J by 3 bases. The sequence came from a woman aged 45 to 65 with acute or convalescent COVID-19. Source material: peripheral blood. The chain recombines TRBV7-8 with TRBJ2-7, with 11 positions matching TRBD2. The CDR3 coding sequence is TGTGCCAGCAGCTCTTCCGGGACTAGCGGCTACGAGCAGTACTTC. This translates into CASSSSGTSGYEQYF.